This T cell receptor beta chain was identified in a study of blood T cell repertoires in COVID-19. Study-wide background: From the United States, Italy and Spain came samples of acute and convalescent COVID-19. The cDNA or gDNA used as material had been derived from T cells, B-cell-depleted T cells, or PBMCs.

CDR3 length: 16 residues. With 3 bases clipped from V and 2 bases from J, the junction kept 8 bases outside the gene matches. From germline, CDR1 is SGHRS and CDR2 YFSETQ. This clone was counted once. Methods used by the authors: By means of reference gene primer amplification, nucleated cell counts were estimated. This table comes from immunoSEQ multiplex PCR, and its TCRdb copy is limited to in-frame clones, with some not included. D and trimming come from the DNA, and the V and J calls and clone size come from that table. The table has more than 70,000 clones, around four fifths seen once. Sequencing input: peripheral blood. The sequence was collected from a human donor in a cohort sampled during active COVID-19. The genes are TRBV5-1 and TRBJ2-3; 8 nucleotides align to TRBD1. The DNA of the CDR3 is TGCGCCAGCAGCTCCCTAGGGACAGGAGTCACAGATACGCAGTATTTT. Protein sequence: CASSSLGTGVTDTQYF.